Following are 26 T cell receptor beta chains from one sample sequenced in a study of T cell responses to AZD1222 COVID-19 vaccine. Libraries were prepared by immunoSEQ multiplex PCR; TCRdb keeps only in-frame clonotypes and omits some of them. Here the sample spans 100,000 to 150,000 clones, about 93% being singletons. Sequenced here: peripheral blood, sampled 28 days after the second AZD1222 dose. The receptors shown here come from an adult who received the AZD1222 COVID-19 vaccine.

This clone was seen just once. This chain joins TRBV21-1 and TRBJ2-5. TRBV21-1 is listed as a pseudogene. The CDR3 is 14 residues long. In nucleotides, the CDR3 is TGTGCCAGCAGCAAACGGGCTACCCAAGAGACCCAGTACTTC. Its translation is CASSKRATQETQYF.

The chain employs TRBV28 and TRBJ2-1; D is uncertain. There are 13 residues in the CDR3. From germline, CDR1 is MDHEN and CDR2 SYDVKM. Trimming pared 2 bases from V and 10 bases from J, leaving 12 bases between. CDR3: CASSLATPQEQFF. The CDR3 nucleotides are TGTGCCAGCAGTTTAGCAACTCCCCAGGAGCAGTTCTTC.

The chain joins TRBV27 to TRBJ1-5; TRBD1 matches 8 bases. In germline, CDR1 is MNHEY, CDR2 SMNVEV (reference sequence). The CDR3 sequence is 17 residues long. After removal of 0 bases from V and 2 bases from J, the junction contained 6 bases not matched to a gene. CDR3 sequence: CASSLSGTGGGNQPQHF. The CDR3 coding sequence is TGTGCCAGCAGTTTATCAGGGACAGGAGGGGGCAATCAGCCCCAGCATTTT.

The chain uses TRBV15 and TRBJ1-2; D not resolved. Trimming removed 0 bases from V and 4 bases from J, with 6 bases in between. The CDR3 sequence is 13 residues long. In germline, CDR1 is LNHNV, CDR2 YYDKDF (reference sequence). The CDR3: CATSRDLGYGYTF. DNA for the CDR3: TGTGCCACCAGCAGAGATCTAGGCTATGGCTACACCTTC.

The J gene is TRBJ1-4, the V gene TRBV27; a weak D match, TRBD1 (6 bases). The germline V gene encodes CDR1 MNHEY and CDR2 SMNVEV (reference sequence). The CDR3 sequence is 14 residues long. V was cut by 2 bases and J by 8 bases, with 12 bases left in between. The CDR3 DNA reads TGTGCCAGCAGTTTAAGGGGGGCACGAGAAAAACTGTTTTTT. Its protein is CASSLRGAREKLFF.

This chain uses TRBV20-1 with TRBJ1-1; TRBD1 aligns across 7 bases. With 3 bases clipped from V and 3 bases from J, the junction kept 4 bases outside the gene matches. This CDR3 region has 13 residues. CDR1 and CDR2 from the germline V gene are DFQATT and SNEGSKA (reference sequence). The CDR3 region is CSASRQGDTEAFF. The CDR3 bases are TGCAGTGCTAGTAGACAGGGAGACACTGAAGCTTTCTTT.

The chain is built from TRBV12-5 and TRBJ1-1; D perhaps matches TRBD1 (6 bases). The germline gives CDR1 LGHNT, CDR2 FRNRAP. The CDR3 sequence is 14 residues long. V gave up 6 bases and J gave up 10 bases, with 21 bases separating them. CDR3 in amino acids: CASGPAPGAFRAFF. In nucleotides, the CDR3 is TGTGCTAGTGGCCCAGCCCCGGGGGCGTTTCGAGCTTTCTTT. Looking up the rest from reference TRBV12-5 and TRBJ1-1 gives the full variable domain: DARVTQTPRHKVTEMGQEVTMRCQPILGHNTVFWYRQTMMQGLELLAYFRNRAPLDDSGMPKDRFSAEMPDATLATLKIQPSEPRDSAVYFCASGPAPGAFRAFFGQGTRLTVV.

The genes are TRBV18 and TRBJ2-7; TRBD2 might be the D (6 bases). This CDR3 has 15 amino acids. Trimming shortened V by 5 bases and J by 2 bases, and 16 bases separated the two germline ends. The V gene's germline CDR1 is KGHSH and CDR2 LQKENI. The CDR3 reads CASSSHPGGTYEQYF. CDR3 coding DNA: TGTGCCAGCTCATCCCACCCCGGGGGTACCTACGAGCAGTACTTC.

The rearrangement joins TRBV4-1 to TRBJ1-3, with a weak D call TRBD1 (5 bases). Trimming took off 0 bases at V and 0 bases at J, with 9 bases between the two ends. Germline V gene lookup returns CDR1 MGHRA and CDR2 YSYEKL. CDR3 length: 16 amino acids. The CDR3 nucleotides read TGCGCCAGCAGCCAAGAAAGGGGCAGCTCTGGAAACACCATATATTTT. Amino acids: CASSQERGSSGNTIYF.

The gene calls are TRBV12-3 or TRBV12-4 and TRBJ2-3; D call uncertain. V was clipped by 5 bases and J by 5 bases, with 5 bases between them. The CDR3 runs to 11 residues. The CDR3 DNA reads TGTGCCAGCAGTATCCAAGATACGCAGTATTTT. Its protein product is CASSIQDTQYF.

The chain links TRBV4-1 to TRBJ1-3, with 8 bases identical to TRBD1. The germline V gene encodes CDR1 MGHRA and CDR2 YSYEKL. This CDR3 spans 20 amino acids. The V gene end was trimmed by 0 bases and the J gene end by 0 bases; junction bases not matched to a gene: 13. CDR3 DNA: TGCGCCAGCAGCCAAGATGGACAGGGTACACAGAGGAACTCTGGAAACACCATATATTTT. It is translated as CASSQDGQGTQRNSGNTIYF.

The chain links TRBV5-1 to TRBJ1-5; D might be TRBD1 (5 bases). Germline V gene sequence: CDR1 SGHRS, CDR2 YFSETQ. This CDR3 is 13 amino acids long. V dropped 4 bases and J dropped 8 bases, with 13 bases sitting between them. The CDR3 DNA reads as TGCGCCAGCAGCGTAGAAGGGGATAAGCCCCAGCATTTT. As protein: CASSVEGDKPQHF. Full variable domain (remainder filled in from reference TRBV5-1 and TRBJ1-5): KAGVTQTPRYLIKTRGQQVTLSCSPISGHRSVSWYQQTPGQGLQFLFEYFSETQRNKGNFPGRFSGRQFSNSRSEMNVSTLELGDSALYLCASSVEGDKPQHFGDGTRLSIL.

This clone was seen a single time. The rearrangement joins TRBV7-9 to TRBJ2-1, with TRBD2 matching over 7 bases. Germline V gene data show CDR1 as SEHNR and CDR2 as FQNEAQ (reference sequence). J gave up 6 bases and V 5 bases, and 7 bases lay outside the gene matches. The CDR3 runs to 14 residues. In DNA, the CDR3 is TGTGCCAGCAGCCGTACCGGGACTACCAATGAGCAGTTCTTC. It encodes CASSRTGTTNEQFF.

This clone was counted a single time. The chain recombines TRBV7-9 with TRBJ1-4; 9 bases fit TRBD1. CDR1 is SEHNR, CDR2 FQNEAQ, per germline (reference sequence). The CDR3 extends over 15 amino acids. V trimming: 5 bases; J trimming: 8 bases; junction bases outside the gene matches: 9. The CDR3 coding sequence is TGTGCCAGCAGCGTCACGGGACAGGGTTGGGAAAAACTGTTTTTT. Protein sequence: CASSVTGQGWEKLFF.

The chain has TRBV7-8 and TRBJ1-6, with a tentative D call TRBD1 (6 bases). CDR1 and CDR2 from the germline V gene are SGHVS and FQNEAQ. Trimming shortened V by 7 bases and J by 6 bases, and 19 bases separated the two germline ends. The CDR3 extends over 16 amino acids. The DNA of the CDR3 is TGTGCCAGCATCCCAGACAGGCTTTTGATTAATTCACCCCTCCACTTT. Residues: CASIPDRLLINSPLHF.

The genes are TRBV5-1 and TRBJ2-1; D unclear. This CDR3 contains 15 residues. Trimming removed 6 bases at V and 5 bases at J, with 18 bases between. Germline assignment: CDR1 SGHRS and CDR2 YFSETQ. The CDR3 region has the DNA TGCGCCAGCACCGTATCCGGGCTATCCCACAATGAGCAGTTCTTC. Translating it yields CASTVSGLSHNEQFF.

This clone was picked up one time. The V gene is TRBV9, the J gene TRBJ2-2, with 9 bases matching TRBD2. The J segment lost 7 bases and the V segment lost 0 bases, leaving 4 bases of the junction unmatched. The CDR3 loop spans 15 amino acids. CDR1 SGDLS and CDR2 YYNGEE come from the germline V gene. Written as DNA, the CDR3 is TGTGCCAGCAGCGTAGTAGCGGGAGTCGGCGGGGAGCTGTTTTTT. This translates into CASSVVAGVGGELFF.

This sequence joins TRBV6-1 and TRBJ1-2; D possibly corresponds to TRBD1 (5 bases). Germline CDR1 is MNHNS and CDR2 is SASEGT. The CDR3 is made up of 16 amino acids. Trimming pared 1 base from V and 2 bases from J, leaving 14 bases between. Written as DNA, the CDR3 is TGTGCCAGCAGTGAAGTGTGGGGGGGGTTAAACTATGGCTACACCTTC. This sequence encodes CASSEVWGGLNYGYTF.

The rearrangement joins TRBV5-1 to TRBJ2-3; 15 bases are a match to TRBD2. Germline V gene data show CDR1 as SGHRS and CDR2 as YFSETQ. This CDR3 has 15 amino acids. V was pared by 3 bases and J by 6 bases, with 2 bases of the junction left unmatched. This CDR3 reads CASSSGLAGGDTQYF. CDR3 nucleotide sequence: TGCGCCAGCAGCTCGGGACTAGCGGGAGGTGATACGCAGTATTTT. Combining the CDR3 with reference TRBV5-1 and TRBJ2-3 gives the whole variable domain KAGVTQTPRYLIKTRGQQVTLSCSPISGHRSVSWYQQTPGQGLQFLFEYFSETQRNKGNFPGRFSGRQFSNSRSEMNVSTLELGDSALYLCASSSGLAGGDTQYFGPGTRLTVL.

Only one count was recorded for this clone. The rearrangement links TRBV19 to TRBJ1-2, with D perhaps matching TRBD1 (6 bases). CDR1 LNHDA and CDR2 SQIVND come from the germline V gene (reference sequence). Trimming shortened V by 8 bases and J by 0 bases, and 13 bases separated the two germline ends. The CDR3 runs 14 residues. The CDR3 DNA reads TGTGCCAGTGAGGACAGCCGAACTAACTATGGCTACACCTTC. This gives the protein CASEDSRTNYGYTF. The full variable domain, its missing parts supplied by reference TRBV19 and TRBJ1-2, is DGGITQSPKYLFRKEGQNVTLSCEQNLNHDAMYWYRQDPGQGLRLIYYSQIVNDFQKGDIAEGYSVSREKKESFPLTVTSAQKNPTAFYLCASEDSRTNYGYTFGSGTRLTVV.

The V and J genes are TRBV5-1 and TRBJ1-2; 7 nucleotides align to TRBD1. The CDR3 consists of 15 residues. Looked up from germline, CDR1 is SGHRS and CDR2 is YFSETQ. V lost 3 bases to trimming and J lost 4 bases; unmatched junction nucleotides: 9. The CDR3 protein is CASSSNSGTVYGYTF. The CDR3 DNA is TGCGCCAGCAGCTCGAATTCGGGGACAGTCTATGGCTACACCTTC.

CDR3 sequence: CASSYGGLSSYGYTF. The CDR3 DNA is TGTGCCAGCTCTTACGGGGGGCTGTCTTCCTATGGCTACACCTTC. V and J are TRBV6-5 and TRBJ1-2; D may be TRBD1 (6 bases). Trimming cost V 8 bases and J 4 bases, with 20 bases left between them. This CDR3 spans 15 amino acids. Per the germline V gene, CDR1 is MNHEY and CDR2 is SVGAGI.

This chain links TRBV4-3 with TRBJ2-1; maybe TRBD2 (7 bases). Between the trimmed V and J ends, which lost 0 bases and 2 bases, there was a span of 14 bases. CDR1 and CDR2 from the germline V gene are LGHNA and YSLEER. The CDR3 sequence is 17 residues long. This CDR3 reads CASSQDRAGATYNEQFF. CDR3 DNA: TGCGCCAGCAGCCAAGATAGGGCGGGGGCCACCTACAATGAGCAGTTCTTC.

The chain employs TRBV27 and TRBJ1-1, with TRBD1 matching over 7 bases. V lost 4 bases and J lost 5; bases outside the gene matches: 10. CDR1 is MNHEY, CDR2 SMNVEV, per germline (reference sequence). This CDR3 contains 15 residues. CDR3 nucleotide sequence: TGTGCCAGCAGTTATGACAGGGCGATGGGGACTGAAGCTTTCTTT. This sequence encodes CASSYDRAMGTEAFF.

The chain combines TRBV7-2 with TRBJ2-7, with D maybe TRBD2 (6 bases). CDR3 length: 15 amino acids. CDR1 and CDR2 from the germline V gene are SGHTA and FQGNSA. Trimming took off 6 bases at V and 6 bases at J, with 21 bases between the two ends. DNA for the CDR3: TGTGCCAGCAGGGAGCCGGGACTCGGGAGTCGCGAGCAGTACTTC. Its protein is CASREPGLGSREQYF.

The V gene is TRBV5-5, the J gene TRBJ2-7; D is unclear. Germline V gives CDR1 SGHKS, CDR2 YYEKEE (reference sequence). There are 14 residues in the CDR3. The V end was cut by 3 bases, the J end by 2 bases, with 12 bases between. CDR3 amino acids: CASSSAAGTYEQYF. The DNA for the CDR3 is TGTGCCAGCAGCTCCGCGGCCGGTACCTACGAGCAGTACTTC.